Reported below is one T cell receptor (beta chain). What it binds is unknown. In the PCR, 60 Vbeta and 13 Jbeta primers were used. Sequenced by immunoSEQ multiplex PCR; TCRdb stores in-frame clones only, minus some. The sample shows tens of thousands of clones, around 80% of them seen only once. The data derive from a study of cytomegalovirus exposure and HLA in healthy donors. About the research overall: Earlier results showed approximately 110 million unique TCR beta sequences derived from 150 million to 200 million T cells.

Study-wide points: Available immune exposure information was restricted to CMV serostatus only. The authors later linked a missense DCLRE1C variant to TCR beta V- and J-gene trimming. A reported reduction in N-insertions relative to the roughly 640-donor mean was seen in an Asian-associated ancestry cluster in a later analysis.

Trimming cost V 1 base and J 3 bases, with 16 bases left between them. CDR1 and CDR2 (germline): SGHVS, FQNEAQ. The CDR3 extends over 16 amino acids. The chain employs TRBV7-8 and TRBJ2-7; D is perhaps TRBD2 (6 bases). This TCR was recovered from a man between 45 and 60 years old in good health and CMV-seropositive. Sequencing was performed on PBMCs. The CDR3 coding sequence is TGTGCCAGCAGCTTAGGAGGGAGGCAGGGAGGCTACGAGCAGTACTTC. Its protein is CASSLGGRQGGYEQYF.